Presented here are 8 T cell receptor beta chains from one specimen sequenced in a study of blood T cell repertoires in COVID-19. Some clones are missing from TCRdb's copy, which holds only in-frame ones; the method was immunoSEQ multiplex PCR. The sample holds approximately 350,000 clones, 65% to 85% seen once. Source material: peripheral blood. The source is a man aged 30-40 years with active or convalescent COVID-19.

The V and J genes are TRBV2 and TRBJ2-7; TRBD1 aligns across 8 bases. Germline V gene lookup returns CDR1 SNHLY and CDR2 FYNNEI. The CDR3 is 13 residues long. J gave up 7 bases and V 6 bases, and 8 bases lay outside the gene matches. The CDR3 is CASRQGGRPEQYF. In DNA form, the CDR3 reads TGTGCCAGCAGACAGGGGGGAAGGCCGGAGCAGTACTTC.

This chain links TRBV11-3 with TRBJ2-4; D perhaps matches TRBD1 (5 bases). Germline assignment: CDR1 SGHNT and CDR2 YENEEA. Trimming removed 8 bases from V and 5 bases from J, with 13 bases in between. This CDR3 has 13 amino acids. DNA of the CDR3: TGTGCCAGCTTCGGCAGGGCGGAAAACATTCAGTACTTC. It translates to CASFGRAENIQYF.

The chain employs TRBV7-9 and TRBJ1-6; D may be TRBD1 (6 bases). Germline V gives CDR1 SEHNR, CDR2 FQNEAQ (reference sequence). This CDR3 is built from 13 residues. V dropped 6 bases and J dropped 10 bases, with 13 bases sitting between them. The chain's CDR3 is CASSSGQRSPLHF. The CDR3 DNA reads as TGTGCCAGCAGTTCGGGACAACGCTCACCCCTCCACTTT.

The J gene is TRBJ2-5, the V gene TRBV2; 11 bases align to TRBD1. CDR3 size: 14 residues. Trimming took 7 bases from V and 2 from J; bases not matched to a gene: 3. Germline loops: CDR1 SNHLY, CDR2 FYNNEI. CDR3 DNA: TGTGCCAGCAAGGACAGGGGGCTACAAGAGACCCAGTACTTC. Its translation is CASKDRGLQETQYF.

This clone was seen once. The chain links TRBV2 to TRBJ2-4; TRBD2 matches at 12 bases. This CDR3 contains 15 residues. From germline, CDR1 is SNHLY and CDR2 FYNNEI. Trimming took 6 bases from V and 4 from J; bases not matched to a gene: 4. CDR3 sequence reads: CASRDGLAGKNIQYF. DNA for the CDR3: TGTGCCAGCAGGGACGGACTAGCGGGGAAAAACATTCAGTACTTC.

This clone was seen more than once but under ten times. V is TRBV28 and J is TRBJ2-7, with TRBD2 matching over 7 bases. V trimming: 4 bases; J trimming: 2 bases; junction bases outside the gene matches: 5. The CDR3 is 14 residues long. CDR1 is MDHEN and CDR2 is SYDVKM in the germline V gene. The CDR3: CASSSPGGTYEQYF. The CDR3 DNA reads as TGTGCCAGCAGTTCCCCGGGAGGAACCTACGAGCAGTACTTC.

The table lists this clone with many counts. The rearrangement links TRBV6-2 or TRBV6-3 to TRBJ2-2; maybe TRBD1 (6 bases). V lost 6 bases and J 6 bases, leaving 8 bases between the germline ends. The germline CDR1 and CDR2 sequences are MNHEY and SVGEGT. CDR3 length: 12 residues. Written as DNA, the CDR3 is TGTGCCAGCAGCCAGGGGTCCGGGGAGCTGTTTTTT. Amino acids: CASSQGSGELFF.

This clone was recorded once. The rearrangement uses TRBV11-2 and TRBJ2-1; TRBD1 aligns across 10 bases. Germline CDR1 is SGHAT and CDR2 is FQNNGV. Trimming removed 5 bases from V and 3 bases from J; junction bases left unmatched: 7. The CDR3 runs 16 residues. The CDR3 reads CASSPGGTGDYNEQFF. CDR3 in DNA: TGTGCCAGCAGCCCCGGCGGGACAGGGGACTACAATGAGCAGTTCTTC.